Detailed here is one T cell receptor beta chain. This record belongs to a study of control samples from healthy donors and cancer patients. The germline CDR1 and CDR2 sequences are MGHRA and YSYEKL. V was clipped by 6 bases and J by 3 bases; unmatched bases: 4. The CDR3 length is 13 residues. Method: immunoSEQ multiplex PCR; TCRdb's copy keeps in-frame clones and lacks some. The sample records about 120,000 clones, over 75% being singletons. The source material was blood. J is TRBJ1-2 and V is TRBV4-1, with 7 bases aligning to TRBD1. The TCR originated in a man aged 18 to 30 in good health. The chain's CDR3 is CASSSDRDYGYTF. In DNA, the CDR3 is TGCGCCAGCAGTTCTGACAGGGACTATGGCTACACCTTC.